The next 16 T cell receptor beta chains were all read from a single sample in a study of PD-L1 blockade in urothelial cancer. Data came from immunoSEQ multiplex PCR; TCRdb stores just in-frame clones and leaves some out. In the table there are 30,000 to 40,000 clones, around 82% of which are singletons. This sample's time point: pretreatment peripheral blood. The source was PBMCs, collected around atezolizumab (anti-PD-L1) treatment. All receptors come from a man in his sixties with urothelial cancer.

The chain uses TRBV5-1 and TRBJ1-1; D is unclear. The V gene's germline CDR1 is SGHRS and CDR2 YFSETQ. The CDR3 has 13 amino acids. V lost 5 bases to trimming and J lost 11 bases, with 19 bases between them. The CDR3 is CASSLDLGKFAFF. The CDR3 coding sequence is TGCGCCAGCAGTCTGGACTTAGGGAAATTTGCTTTCTTT.

The sample holds a few counts of this clone. The chain employs TRBV6-5 and TRBJ1-2; D ambiguous. CDR3 length equals 13 residues. Between the trimmed V and J ends, which lost 2 bases and 4 bases, there was a span of 8 bases. Germline V gene lookup returns CDR1 MNHEY and CDR2 SVGAGI. CDR3 in DNA: TGTGCCAGCAGTTACGGCGGCGGCTATGGCTACACCTTC. This sequence encodes CASSYGGGYGYTF.

The rearrangement joins TRBV18 to TRBJ1-3; D gene uncertain. The CDR3 is 16 residues long. Trimming left V 1 base short and J 1 base short, with 11 bases between. Germline V lookup: CDR1 KGHSH, CDR2 LQKENI. The CDR3 is CASSPLRRESGNTIYF. DNA of the CDR3: TGTGCCAGCTCACCACTACGACGGGAGTCTGGAAACACCATATATTTT.

V gene TRBV18 combines with J gene TRBJ2-1; 9 nucleotides align to TRBD2. V shed 8 bases and J 0 bases; nucleotides not matched to a gene: 8. The CDR3 is made up of 16 amino acids. The germline gives CDR1 KGHSH, CDR2 LQKENI. The CDR3 DNA follows: TGTGCCAGCCAAACTAGCGGGTCATACTCCTACAATGAGCAGTTCTTC. It codes for CASQTSGSYSYNEQFF.

In the case of this clone: At one of its ends the junction is not consistent with the germline gene, which may arise from a read error. The chain joins TRBV19 to TRBJ2-1, with 8 bases that match TRBD2. Germline V lookup: CDR1 LNHDA, CDR2 SQIVND (reference sequence). The CDR3 totals 15 residues. CDR3 in DNA: TGTGCCAGTAGCATAGCGGGGTGGAGGAACAATGAGCAGTTCTTC. As protein: CASSIAGWRNNEQFF.

This clone has only one observation. The chain uses TRBV19 and TRBJ2-5, with 9 bases lining up with TRBD1. Unmatched junction bases numbered 3, after V lost 5 bases and J lost 5 bases. The CDR3 runs 13 residues. Germline V gene data show CDR1 as LNHDA and CDR2 as SQIVND (reference sequence). The CDR3, as DNA: TGTGCCAGTAGTGGGGACAGGGAGGAGACCCAGTACTTC. Its protein product is CASSGDREETQYF.

This clone has just a few counts. The chain is built from TRBV10-2 and TRBJ2-7; 8 nucleotides line up with TRBD1. Trimming at V came to 0 bases and at J to 6 bases, leaving 4 bases not matched to a gene. Per germline, CDR1 WSHSY and CDR2 SAAADI. CDR3 length equals 14 residues. The CDR3 sequence: CASSESSGGAEQYF. In nucleotides, the CDR3 is TGCGCCAGCAGTGAGTCGTCAGGGGGCGCCGAGCAGTACTTC.

The chain joins TRBV5-1 to TRBJ1-2, with TRBD1 identical over 7 bases. V gave up 0 bases and J gave up 8 bases; unmatched junction bases: 16. In germline, CDR1 is SGHRS, CDR2 YFSETQ. The CDR3 is made up of 17 amino acids. This chain's CDR3 is CASSLDARRQGKQGYTF. The CDR3 DNA is TGCGCCAGCAGCTTGGACGCCAGGAGACAGGGCAAACAGGGCTACACCTTC.

The chain carries TRBV27 and TRBJ2-2; TRBD1 aligns across 11 bases. Germline V gene data show CDR1 as MNHEY and CDR2 as SMNVEV (reference sequence). The CDR3 runs to 15 residues. The V segment lost 5 bases and the J segment 6 bases; nucleotides outside the gene matches: 5. CDR3: CASSLWTGGPGELFF. CDR3 bases: TGTGCCAGCAGTCTGTGGACAGGGGGCCCCGGGGAGCTGTTTTTT.

This clone appeared once. The gene calls are TRBV28 and TRBJ2-7; no clear D. The germline V and J ends were trimmed by 8 bases and 2 bases, with 13 bases remaining between them. Germline CDR1 MDHEN, CDR2 SYDVKM. The CDR3 consists of 13 residues. CDR3 loop: CASRSQSTYEQYF. CDR3 nucleotide sequence: TGTGCCAGCCGGAGTCAATCAACCTACGAGCAGTACTTC.

This rearrangement joins TRBV5-5 to TRBJ2-7, with 8 bases that match TRBD1. The ends lost 5 bases at V and 6 bases at J; junction bases unmatched: 10. From germline, CDR1 is SGHKS and CDR2 YYEKEE (reference sequence). This CDR3 contains 14 residues. The CDR3 protein is CASRDDRGWSEQYF. Written as DNA, the CDR3 is TGTGCCAGCAGGGATGACAGGGGTTGGAGCGAGCAGTACTTC.

The chain employs TRBV2 and TRBJ1-1; D is possibly TRBD1 (5 bases). V was clipped by 6 bases and J by 10 bases, with 15 bases between them. The CDR3 loop spans 12 amino acids. Looked up from germline, CDR1 is SNHLY and CDR2 is FYNNEI. This chain's CDR3 is CASSALRGGAFF. DNA of the CDR3: TGTGCCAGCAGCGCCCTTCGGGGGGGAGCTTTCTTT. Together with reference TRBV2 and TRBJ1-1, the CDR3 gives the full variable domain: EPEVTQTPSHQVTQMGQEVILRCVPISNHLYFYWYRQILGQKVEFLVSFYNNEISEKSEIFDDQFSVERPDGSNFTLKIRSTKLEDSAMYFCASSALRGGAFFGQGTRLTVV.

The chain links TRBV7-9 to TRBJ2-3; no firm D call. The CDR3 is made up of 13 amino acids. V lost 5 bases and J 6 bases, leaving 12 bases between the germline ends. Germline V gives CDR1 SEHNR, CDR2 FQNEAQ (reference sequence). Here the CDR3 DNA reads TGTGCCAGCAGCCACGTCGGGTCGGATACGCAGTATTTT. It is translated as CASSHVGSDTQYF. The full variable domain, completed using reference TRBV7-9 and TRBJ2-3, is DTGVSQNPRHKITKRGQNVTFRCDPISEHNRLYWYRQTLGQGPEFLTYFQNEAQLEKSRLLSDRFSAERPKGSFSTLEIQRTEQGDSAMYLCASSHVGSDTQYFGPGTRLTVL.

This clone came up a few times. The chain is built from TRBV6-5 and TRBJ2-7, with 10 bases that match TRBD2. The CDR3 is 14 residues long. V was clipped by 5 bases and J by 4 bases; unmatched bases: 5. Per the germline V gene, CDR1 is MNHEY and CDR2 is SVGAGI. The CDR3 DNA is TGTGCCAGCAGTAGAGCGGGGGGGCAGTACGAGCAGTACTTC. It yields the protein CASSRAGGQYEQYF.

The rearrangement joins TRBV28 to TRBJ2-7, with TRBD1 identical over 9 bases. This CDR3 is 14 amino acids long. Looked up from germline, CDR1 is MDHEN and CDR2 is SYDVKM. After removal of 6 bases from V and 3 bases from J, the junction contained 6 bases not matched to a gene. CDR3 nucleotides: TGTGCCAGCAGCACAGGGGGCTTGAACTACGAGCAGTACTTC. It specifies CASSTGGLNYEQYF.

This chain uses TRBV6-5 with TRBJ1-2; D gene ambiguous. Trimming pared 0 bases from V and 8 bases from J, leaving 13 bases between. Germline assignment: CDR1 MNHEY and CDR2 SVGAGI. CDR3 length equals 14 residues. DNA for the CDR3: TGTGCCAGCAGTTACTCGCCCGGGAGCAGGGGCTACACCTTC. Protein product: CASSYSPGSRGYTF.